The 18 T cell receptor beta chains given below trace back to one sample, sequenced in a study of T cells after yellow fever vaccination. TCRdb processed the 5' RACE reads anew with MiXCR; each CDR3 protein has one entry. The sample has about 330,000 distinct CDR3 sequences, 6.8% seen once. The sample was PBMCs, taken roughly 47 days after the first yellow fever vaccination. Receptors originate from a man aged 18 to 29 who received the YFV17D yellow fever vaccine.

The chain combines TRBV5-6 with TRBJ2-7; D remains ambiguous. CDR1 is SGHDT, CDR2 YYEEEE, per germline. V shed 1 base and J shed 3 bases, with 5 bases lying between them. This CDR3 has 12 amino acids. CDR3 amino acids: CASSLSFYEQYF. DNA for the CDR3: TGTGCCAGCAGCTTGTCGTTCTACGAGCAGTACTTC. The entire variable domain, with the rest obtained from reference TRBV5-6 and TRBJ2-7, is as follows: DAGVTQSPTHLIKTRGQQVTLRCSPKSGHDTVSWYQQALGQGPQFIFQYYEEEERQRGNFPDRFSGHQFPNYSSELNVNALLLGDSALYLCASSLSFYEQYFGPGTRLTVT.

This clonotype showed up just a few times. The chain combines TRBV11-2 with TRBJ2-3, with 8 nucleotides matching TRBD2. With V trimmed by 8 bases and J by 9 bases, 10 bases remained unmatched. Germline assignment: CDR1 SGHAT and CDR2 FQNNGV. CDR3 size: 13 residues. For the CDR3, the DNA is TGTGCCAGCTTACGAACCGGGGGGGACACGCAGTATTTT. Protein product: CASLRTGGDTQYF.

V and J are TRBV12-3 or TRBV12-4 and TRBJ1-5; TRBD1 matches at 8 bases. The V gene end was trimmed by 5 bases and the J gene end by 1 base; junction bases not matched to a gene: 10. The CDR3 runs to 17 residues. The CDR3 region has the DNA TGTGCCAGCAGTGCCCGGACAGGGCAGCAGAGCAATCAGCCCCAGCATTTT. Translating gives CASSARTGQQSNQPQHF.

J is TRBJ2-3 and V is TRBV20-1; D gene unclear. The CDR3 consists of 14 residues. V shed 1 base and J shed 2 bases, with 10 bases lying between them. Germline lookup yields CDR1 DFQATT and CDR2 SNEGSKA (reference sequence). CDR3 sequence (DNA): TGCAGTGCTAGAGCCCTAGTAGCCACAGATACGCAGTATTTT. This codes for CSARALVATDTQYF.

The chain couples TRBV27 to TRBJ1-2, with no clear D. V was trimmed by 3 bases and J by 5 bases, leaving 10 bases between them. There are 13 residues in the CDR3. Looked up from germline, CDR1 is MNHEY and CDR2 is SMNVEV (reference sequence). CDR3 amino acids: CASSFTGVYGYTF. In nucleotides, the CDR3 is TGTGCCAGCAGTTTTACCGGGGTTTATGGCTACACCTTC.

This clonotype occurred a few times. V usage is TRBV20-1 and J usage is TRBJ2-1; no clear D gene. Germline loops: CDR1 DFQATT, CDR2 SNEGSKA (reference sequence). The ends were cut back, 0 bases at V and 5 bases at J, with 5 bases in the middle. This CDR3 is 12 amino acids long. As DNA, the CDR3 is TGCAGTGCTAGAGAAGTGGACAATGAGCAGTTCTTC. This translates into CSAREVDNEQFF.

The chain recombines TRBV25-1 with TRBJ1-1, with 9 bases lining up with TRBD1. The J segment lost 6 bases and the V segment lost 7 bases, leaving 6 bases of the junction unmatched. The CDR3 contains 13 residues. Germline assignment: CDR1 MGHDK and CDR2 SYGVNS. The CDR3: CASTGQGMPEAFF. CDR3 bases: TGTGCCAGCACCGGACAGGGGATGCCTGAAGCTTTCTTT.

This clonotype was seen a handful of times. The V gene is TRBV11-1, the J gene TRBJ2-7, with 8 bases identical to TRBD2. Trimming took 4 bases from V and 3 from J; bases not matched to a gene: 17. The V gene's germline CDR1 is SGHAT and CDR2 FQDESV (reference sequence). This CDR3 has 18 amino acids. CDR3 bases: TGTGCCAGCAGCTCCCAGCGGGGGCCTGAAATAAGTTTCTACGAGCAGTACGTC. Its protein product is CASSSQRGPEISFYEQYV.

This clonotype was detected a few times. V gene TRBV11-2 combines with J gene TRBJ1-5, with TRBD1 as a possible D gene (6 bases). The germline V and J ends were trimmed by 5 bases and 6 bases, with 26 bases remaining between them. Germline V gene data show CDR1 as SGHAT and CDR2 as FQNNGV. The CDR3 has 18 residues. DNA for the CDR3: TGTGCCAGCAGCACCCGGACGCGGGGGCAAAGGGAAGGTCAGCCCCAGCATTTT. The encoded protein is CASSTRTRGQREGQPQHF. Combining the CDR3 with reference TRBV11-2 and TRBJ1-5 gives the whole variable domain EAGVAQSPRYKIIEKRQSVAFWCNPISGHATLYWYQQILGQGPKLLIQFQNNGVVDDSQLPKDRFSAERLKGVDSTLKIQPAKLEDSAVYLCASSTRTRGQREGQPQHFGDGTRLSIL.

The J gene is TRBJ1-1, the V gene TRBV7-9, with D uncertain. V gave up 1 base and J gave up 5 bases, with 8 bases separating them. This CDR3 is 13 amino acids long. Germline lookup yields CDR1 SEHNR and CDR2 FQNEAQ (reference sequence). The CDR3 is CASSLDVGTEAFF. CDR3 coding DNA: TGTGCCAGCAGCTTAGATGTGGGGACTGAAGCTTTCTTT.

This clonotype was recorded at least ten times. The chain links TRBV2 to TRBJ2-7; D gene uncertain. CDR1 is SNHLY and CDR2 is FYNNEI in the germline V gene. V was clipped by 5 bases and J by 3 bases, with 14 bases between them. The CDR3 runs to 14 residues. CDR3 amino acids: CASSLEMPVYEQYF. In DNA form, the CDR3 reads TGTGCCAGCAGTCTAGAGATGCCCGTCTACGAGCAGTACTTC.

This rearrangement joins TRBV5-6 to TRBJ2-7; D is perhaps TRBD1 or TRBD2 (5 bases each). CDR3 size: 15 residues. Germline V CDR1 and CDR2: SGHDT, YYEEEE. The germline V and J ends were trimmed by 4 bases and 0 bases, with 14 bases remaining between them. The chain's CDR3 is CASSHEGYVSYEQYF. CDR3 in DNA: TGTGCCAGCAGCCACGAGGGGTACGTCTCCTACGAGCAGTACTTC.

The chain combines TRBV6-1 with TRBJ2-3; 10 bases fit TRBD1. Germline values: CDR1 MNHNS, CDR2 SASEGT. The CDR3 has 16 amino acids. J lost 0 bases, V lost 1 base, and 1 base had no gene match. The CDR3 loop is CASSEGQGASTDTQYF. CDR3 nucleotide sequence: TGTGCCAGCAGTGAAGGACAGGGGGCTAGCACAGATACGCAGTATTTT.

This clonotype has a count of ten or more. The rearrangement joins TRBV7-9 to TRBJ2-7; 10 nucleotides agree with TRBD1. This CDR3 region has 15 residues. The germline V gene has CDR1 SEHNR and CDR2 FQNEAQ (reference sequence). The V and J ends lost 5 bases and 4 bases, in that order; junction bases with no gene match: 8. The CDR3 region has the DNA TGTGCCAGCAGCAGCCGGGACAGGGGAATTTACGAGCAGTACTTC. As protein: CASSSRDRGIYEQYF.

This clonotype was seen only a few times. V usage is TRBV7-9 and J usage is TRBJ2-1; D gene unclear. The V and J ends lost 5 bases and 8 bases respectively, with 10 bases between them. Germline values: CDR1 SEHNR, CDR2 FQNEAQ (reference sequence). This CDR3 has 12 residues. In DNA form, the CDR3 reads TGTGCCAGCAGCCTCCCCAAATATGAGCAGTTCTTC. Translation gives CASSLPKYEQFF.

The rearrangement uses TRBV4-1 and TRBJ1-4, with D tentatively TRBD1 (5 bases). Between the trimmed V and J ends, which lost 3 bases and 3 bases, there was a span of 14 bases. The CDR3 extends over 16 amino acids. The V gene's germline CDR1 is MGHRA and CDR2 YSYEKL. The CDR3: CASSHPTRGANEKLFF. The CDR3 bases are TGCGCCAGCAGCCATCCTACCCGGGGGGCTAATGAAAAACTGTTTTTT.

This chain uses TRBV6-5 with TRBJ2-2; the D is unclear. The length of the CDR3 is 18 residues. V was pared by 3 bases and J by 0 bases, with 17 bases between. The germline CDR1 and CDR2 sequences are MNHEY and SVGAGI. The CDR3 region has the DNA TGTGCCAGCAGTTATATGGGTCATGGGTTCTCGAACACCGGGGAGCTGTTTTTT. Encoded protein: CASSYMGHGFSNTGELFF.

This clonotype was seen more than once but under ten times. The chain combines TRBV7-6 with TRBJ1-1, with D possibly being TRBD1 (5 bases). The CDR3 covers 15 residues. V was pared by 5 bases and J by 1 base, with 14 bases between. Looked up from germline, CDR1 is SGHVS and CDR2 is FNYEAQ. CDR3 amino acids: CASSPRVGENTEAFF. For the CDR3, the DNA is TGTGCCAGCAGCCCCAGGGTAGGGGAGAACACTGAAGCTTTCTTT.